This T cell receptor (beta chain) was sequenced for a study of shared clonotypes between healthy human individuals (dated by TCRdb to between 2020 and 2021). Context from the whole study: The cohort comprised a couple of women and a few men aged 18 to 49 years. Per donor, three plates each were used for CD4 naive and CD4 memory, two for CD8 naive, and one for CD8 memory. To estimate repertoire size and how much clonotype sharing occurs between individuals, the study deeply sequenced the blood TCR repertoires of several healthy adults. To increase sequencing depth and limit assay-specific biases, different laboratories used diverse techniques to prepare libraries and sequence TCR repertoires. Per donor, leukapheresis produced somewhere between about 0.94 and 9 billion PBMCs.

Using the deep immunoSEQ assay, multiplex PCR amplified TCR CDR3 regions from genomic DNA. For each cell subset, the extracted genomic DNA was distributed evenly across all wells of several immunoSEQ 96-well plates, and each plate served as one replicate. For sorted subsets, roughly 200 ng of genomic DNA, equivalent to some 33,000 T cell genomes, went into each replicate PCR. Purified libraries were measured with a Qubit 3.0 fluorometer, size-checked on a Bioanalyzer 2100, and measured again with the KAPA Library Quantification kit. Every immunoSEQ 96-well plate was sequenced on a separate single-read 150-cycle Illumina NextSeq 550 flow cell. As for the authors' bioinformatics: The immunoSEQ output contained only junctional sequences without quality scores, so filtering could not match that applied to full-length reads. To assign V/J genes and CDR3, sequences were annotated using PyIR, a Python wrapper for IgBLAST v1.9, with IMGT germline references. Any read was removed if the V/J assignment was weak (E-value above 1e-6), the CDR3 was missing, or the read contained stop codons, out-of-frame junctions, or ambiguous translated residues. A V3J clonotype was defined by an identical inferred V gene, J gene, and CDR3 amino acid sequence. Percentage overlap between repertoires was calculated by dividing the number of shared unique clonotypes by the size of the smaller repertoire. Three approaches were used to assess repertoire richness: RTK rarefaction, the Chao1 estimator, and Recon v2.1 estimates of unobserved clonotypes. For all TCRbeta clonotypes obtained by the gDNA method from several donors, generation probabilities were computed with OLGA. The table comes from immuneACCESS by way of TCRdb, which keeps in-frame sequences with V and J called. Part of the clones is missing from these tables; in studies checked, under half for an unresolved V gene and the rest for unknown reasons. V and J calls plus clone size are reproduced from that table; the DNA served to infer D and trimming. Across this sample there are fewer than 2.5 million clones, with approximately 93% seen only once. The ten largest clonotypes hold 0.36% of the sample.

The donors were healthy, HIV-negative adults who had no recently reported acute infections or vaccinations. Every donor was a Caucasian adult living in Nashville, Tennessee, USA. CD4+ T cells were enriched by magnetic negative selection; naive cells were then positively selected on CD45RA, and the negative fraction formed the memory subset. Blood was obtained by leukapheresis, after which PBMCs were separated by Ficoll-Histopaque density gradient centrifugation and cryopreserved in liquid nitrogen vapor phase. Purity and quantity of every magnetically sorted T cell population were checked by analytical flow cytometry. Genomic DNA was isolated from each sorted fraction and quantified by UV absorbance on a Nanodrop 2000c. A word on this clone: Its cognate antigen has yet to be identified. No clone much larger than this one lies a single base away; base qualities are absent.

The full study reports these points: The genetic and exposure-history diversity represented was limited by the small number of donors. Estimated clonotype richness was generally larger for naive than for memory subsets. Across a few donors, roughly 5.4% of naive CD4, 3.5% of naive CD8, roughly 2.3% of memory CD4, and under 0.45% of memory CD8 clonotypes were shared. Higher generation probabilities were observed for clonotypes shared by all four sorted-subset donors than for non-shared clonotypes. Rarefaction of sorted-subset datasets indicated incomplete sequencing despite the large sequencing depth. Based on pairwise subsampling, the degree of clonotype sharing among donors was expected to be affected by sequencing depth. Sampling was restricted to blood, and TCR repertoires in tissue are likely to differ from TCR repertoires in blood.

The CDR3, from cysteine to phenylalanine, totals 14 residues. Only CDR3 DNA remains: 42 bases, in frame from the first base. Relative to germline, V is missing 4 bases and J is missing 4 bases, with 5 bases of the junction outside any gene match. Based on the germline V gene (reference sequence), the CDR1 and CDR2 sequences are SGHNT and YYREEE. The V gene is TRBV5-4 and the J gene is TRBJ2-5; 9 central bases correspond to TRBD1. This TCR came from a man aged 18 to 29 in good health. Some clones in this sample may be carry-over from other donors' samples. Sequencing was carried out using naive CD4+ T cells from PBMCs. The cell subset or site label, as the study defines it: CD45RA+ positively selected. The DNA is TGTGCCAGCAGCCCCAGACAGGGGGGAGAGACCCAGTACTTC. The resulting protein is CASSPRQGGETQYF.